A single T cell receptor beta chain is shown here with its context. This record belongs to a study of T cell changes during pregnancy in multiple sclerosis. Sequenced by immunoSEQ multiplex PCR; TCRdb stores in-frame clones only, minus some. The sample carries 65,000 to 85,000 clones, about 90% recorded once. The CDR3 consists of 14 residues. In germline, CDR1 is SGHRS, CDR2 YFSETQ. The ends were cut back, 0 bases at V and 0 bases at J, with 6 bases in the middle. The V gene is TRBV5-1, the J gene TRBJ2-5, with unresolved D. This material consisted of peripheral blood, taken in the first trimester of pregnancy. The sequence came from a female donor in good health, enrolled as a control in a pregnancy study. CDR3 loop: CASSLGQNQETQYF. The CDR3 DNA follows: TGCGCCAGCAGCTTGGGGCAGAACCAAGAGACCCAGTACTTC.